This TCR beta chain was obtained from a study of blood T cells in healthy people across ages. Study overall: For every two T cells, template switching captured about one barcoded beta molecule. Findings and caveats of the study: Diversity of TCR beta per million T cells declined in a roughly linear way with age.

Extraction yielded at least 5 micrograms of total RNA per sample. Sample-barcoded 5' priming and a J-beta primer mix drove a second PCR of roughly 7 to 11 cycles. The authors tagged each cDNA molecule using a template-switch adaptor with 12 random nucleotides. Each CDR3 protein gets one entry after TCRdb re-called the 5' RACE reads with MiXCR. The profile shows roughly 500,000 distinct CDR3 sequences, roughly 29% of them singletons. With 0 bases removed from V and 5 bases from J, the gap between germline ends came to 16 bases. Germline values: CDR1 DFQATT, CDR2 SNEGSKA (reference sequence). There are 15 residues in the CDR3. Regarding this clonotype: Its target is not known.

The sequenced material came from blood. This chain uses TRBV20-1 with TRBJ1-1, with a weak D call TRBD1 (6 bases). This receptor was taken from a woman in her sixties or seventies in good health. The CDR3 here is CSARDPQTGGTEAFF. As DNA, the CDR3 is TGCAGTGCTAGAGACCCCCAGACAGGTGGGACTGAAGCTTTCTTT.